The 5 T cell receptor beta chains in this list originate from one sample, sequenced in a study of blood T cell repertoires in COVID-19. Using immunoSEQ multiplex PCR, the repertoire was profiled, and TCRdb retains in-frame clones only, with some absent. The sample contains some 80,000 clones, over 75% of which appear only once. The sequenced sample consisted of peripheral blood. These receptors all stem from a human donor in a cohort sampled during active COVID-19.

CDR3 sequence reads: CASSYKGGTDTQYF. The DNA for the CDR3 is TGTGCCAGCAGCTACAAGGGAGGAACAGATACGCAGTATTTT. The chain uses TRBV7-3 and TRBJ2-3, with TRBD2 as a possible D gene (6 bases). The CDR3 is 14 amino acids. V lost 4 bases and J 3 bases, leaving 11 bases between the germline ends. Germline assignment: CDR1 SGHTA and CDR2 FQGTGA.

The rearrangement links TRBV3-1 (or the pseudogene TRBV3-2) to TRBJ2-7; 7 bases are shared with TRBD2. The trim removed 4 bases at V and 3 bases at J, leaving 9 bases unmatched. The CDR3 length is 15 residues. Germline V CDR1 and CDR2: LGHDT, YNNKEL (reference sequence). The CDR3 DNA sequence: TGTGCCAGCAGCCCCACCGGGGGACTAAACTACGAGCAGTACTTC. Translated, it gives CASSPTGGLNYEQYF.

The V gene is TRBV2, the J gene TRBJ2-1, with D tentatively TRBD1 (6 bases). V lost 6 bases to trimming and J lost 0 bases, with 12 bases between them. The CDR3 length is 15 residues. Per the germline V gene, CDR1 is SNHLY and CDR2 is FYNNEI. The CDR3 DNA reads TGTGCCAGCAGAGACAGGAGGAGCTCCTACAATGAGCAGTTCTTC. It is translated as CASRDRRSSYNEQFF.

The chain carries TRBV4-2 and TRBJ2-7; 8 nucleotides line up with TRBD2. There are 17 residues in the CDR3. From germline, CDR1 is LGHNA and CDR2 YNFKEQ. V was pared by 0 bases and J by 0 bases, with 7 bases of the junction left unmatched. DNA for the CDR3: TGTGCCAGCAGCCAAGAGCTAGCGGGTATGAGCTCCTACGAGCAGTACTTC. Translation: CASSQELAGMSSYEQYF.

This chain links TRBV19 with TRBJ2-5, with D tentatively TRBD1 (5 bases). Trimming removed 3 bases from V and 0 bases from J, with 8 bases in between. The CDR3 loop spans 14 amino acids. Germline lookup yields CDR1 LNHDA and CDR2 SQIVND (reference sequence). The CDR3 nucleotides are TGTGCCAGTAGTATGCAGGGTTACCAAGAGACCCAGTACTTC. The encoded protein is CASSMQGYQETQYF.